A selection of T cell receptor beta chains follows, all from one sample in a study of T-cell reconstitution after alpha-beta-depleted transplantation in children. TCRdb used MiXCR to reprocess the PCR reads, holding one entry per CDR3 protein. The table lists about 980,000 distinct CDR3 sequences, 25% to 30% of them singletons. Sequencing used PBMCs, mostly from graft donor cells, obtained 360 days after TCRalphabeta/CD19-depleted stem cell transplant. The receptors here all came from a boy under three years old who had a stem cell transplant for SCID, so the T cells may come from the graft donor. Both conserved end residues are part of each CDR3. A D gene is named only where the DNA matches it firmly. For some rows the clone size is stated as once, few or many, or as a class when expanded; others skip it.

J gene: TRBJ2-6; V gene: TRBV11-1; clone size: few; D gene: TRBD1; CDR3 length: 21; CDR3 DNA: TGTGCCAGCAGCTTAGCCAAGTTTACCGGGACAGCGAGCTCTGGGGCCAACGTCCTGACTTTC; CDR3 protein: CASSLAKFTGTASSGANVLTF
J gene: TRBJ2-2; V gene: TRBV28; clone size: -; D gene: TRBD2; CDR3 length: 20; CDR3 DNA: TGTGCCAGCAGTTTTCTTAGGCTAGCGGGGGTAACACAGAACACCGGGGAGCTGTTTTTT; CDR3 protein: CASSFLRLAGVTQNTGELFF
J gene: TRBJ2-2; V gene: TRBV4-1; clone size: -; D gene: -; CDR3 length: 15; CDR3 DNA: TGCGCCAGCAGCCAGGCCGACAGAAACACCGGGGAGCTGTTTTTT; CDR3 protein: CASSQADRNTGELFF
J gene: TRBJ1-1; V gene: TRBV7-9; clone size: few; D gene: -; CDR3 length: 16; CDR3 DNA: TGTGCCAGCAGCGCAACTGCCGGGGACGGTAACACTGAAGCTTTCTTT; CDR3 protein: CASSATAGDGNTEAFF
J gene: TRBJ2-1; V gene: TRBV9; clone size: many; D gene: -; CDR3 length: 17; CDR3 DNA: TGTGCCAGCAGCCCACTTGGTGGGGGGGCCATAATATATGAGCAGTTCTTC; CDR3 protein: CASSPLGGGAIIYEQFF
J gene: TRBJ2-7; V gene: TRBV15; clone size: -; D gene: -; CDR3 length: 15; CDR3 DNA: TGTGCCACCAGCAGAGATAAGGGAAGGGGCTACGAGCAGTACTTC; CDR3 protein: CATSRDKGRGYEQYF
J gene: TRBJ2-7; V gene: TRBV27; clone size: -; D gene: TRBD1; CDR3 length: 14; CDR3 DNA: TGTGCCAGCGGGCCTAACAGGGGTTCCTACGAGCAGTACTTC; CDR3 protein: CASGPNRGSYEQYF
J gene: TRBJ1-1; V gene: TRBV2; clone size: many; D gene: TRBD1; CDR3 length: 13; CDR3 DNA: TGTGCCAGCAGCGCCCCGGGACAGGGATCAGCTTTCTTT; CDR3 protein: CASSAPGQGSAFF
J gene: TRBJ1-1; V gene: TRBV11-2; clone size: many; D gene: -; CDR3 length: 14; CDR3 DNA: TGTGCCAGCAGCCCAAGAGGGGGGAACACTGAAGCTTTCTTT; CDR3 protein: CASSPRGGNTEAFF
J gene: TRBJ2-5; V gene: TRBV12-3/TRBV12-4; clone size: -; D gene: TRBD2; CDR3 length: 15; CDR3 DNA: TGTGCCAGCAGTTTCCGGCTAGCGGGGGGAGAGACCCAGTACTTC; CDR3 protein: CASSFRLAGGETQYF
J gene: TRBJ2-7; V gene: TRBV5-5; clone size: -; D gene: -; CDR3 length: 15; CDR3 DNA: TGTGCCAGCAGCCCGGCGGACAGTCGGCCCTACGAGCAGTACTTC; CDR3 protein: CASSPADSRPYEQYF
J gene: TRBJ1-5; V gene: TRBV12-3/TRBV12-4; clone size: -; D gene: TRBD1; CDR3 length: 15; CDR3 DNA: TGTGCCAGCAGTCCCTTGGACAGGGGGGAACAGCCCCAGCATTTT; CDR3 protein: CASSPLDRGEQPQHF
J gene: TRBJ2-3; V gene: TRBV6-1; clone size: -; D gene: -; CDR3 length: 17; CDR3 DNA: TGTGCCAGCAGCTTTGGACAGCCAGGACGTAGCACAGATACGCAGTATTTT; CDR3 protein: CASSFGQPGRSTDTQYF
J gene: TRBJ2-1; V gene: TRBV12-3/TRBV12-4; clone size: many; D gene: -; CDR3 length: 14; CDR3 DNA: TGTGCCAGCAGTTTCGGACGGTCCTACAATGAGCAGTTCTTC; CDR3 protein: CASSFGRSYNEQFF
J gene: TRBJ2-1; V gene: TRBV29-1; clone size: many; D gene: TRBD2; CDR3 length: 14; CDR3 DNA: TGCAGCGTTGTGGGGCGGGGGGGCCCGAATGAGCAGTTCTTC; CDR3 protein: CSVVGRGGPNEQFF
J gene: TRBJ2-5; V gene: TRBV7-2; clone size: few; D gene: TRBD2; CDR3 length: 15; CDR3 DNA: TGTGCCAGCAGCTCGGCGACTAGCGACCAAGAGACCCAGTACTTC; CDR3 protein: CASSSATSDQETQYF
J gene: TRBJ2-7; V gene: TRBV7-8; clone size: -; D gene: -; CDR3 length: 14; CDR3 DNA: TGTGCCAGCAGCTGGTTGGGGAGCTCCTACGAGCAGTACTTC; CDR3 protein: CASSWLGSSYEQYF
J gene: TRBJ2-1; V gene: TRBV20-1; clone size: -; D gene: TRBD2; CDR3 length: 15; CDR3 DNA: TGCAGTGCTAGAGAACTAGCGGGGGGCGACAATGAGCAGTTCTTC; CDR3 protein: CSARELAGGDNEQFF
J gene: TRBJ1-1; V gene: TRBV10-3; clone size: few; D gene: -; CDR3 length: 14; CDR3 DNA: TGTGCCATCAGTCTGGACAGATCATTGACTGAAGCTTTCTTT; CDR3 protein: CAISLDRSLTEAFF
J gene: TRBJ1-1; V gene: TRBV20-1; clone size: -; D gene: TRBD1; CDR3 length: 14; CDR3 DNA: TGCAGTGCTAGAGATCGAACAGGGGGCACTGAAGCTTTCTTT; CDR3 protein: CSARDRTGGTEAFF
J gene: TRBJ2-5; V gene: TRBV5-1; clone size: few; D gene: -; CDR3 length: 13; CDR3 DNA: TGCGCCAGCAGACACGACCCCCAAGAGACCCAGTACTTC; CDR3 protein: CASRHDPQETQYF
J gene: TRBJ2-2; V gene: TRBV24-1; clone size: few; D gene: -; CDR3 length: 17; CDR3 DNA: TGTGCCAGGCAGGACCACGAGGCAGCAACGAACACCGGGGAGCTGTTTTTT; CDR3 protein: CARQDHEAATNTGELFF
J gene: TRBJ1-2; V gene: TRBV9; clone size: few; D gene: -; CDR3 length: 13; CDR3 DNA: TGTGCCAGCAGCGTAGAGGGGAACCATGGCTACACCTTC; CDR3 protein: CASSVEGNHGYTF
J gene: TRBJ2-4; V gene: TRBV28; clone size: many; D gene: -; CDR3 length: 14; CDR3 DNA: TGTGCCAGCGTTAAAATGGCGGCGGGGAACATTCAGTACTTC; CDR3 protein: CASVKMAAGNIQYF
J gene: TRBJ2-2; V gene: TRBV4-1; clone size: few; D gene: -; CDR3 length: 17; CDR3 DNA: TGCGCCAGCAGCCAAGATCGGCAGACCGACTTGTTTGGGGAGCTGTTTTTT; CDR3 protein: CASSQDRQTDLFGELFF
J gene: TRBJ2-2; V gene: TRBV7-8; clone size: many; D gene: TRBD2; CDR3 length: 17; CDR3 DNA: TGTGCCAGCAGCCCCTCGGGACTAGCGGGATTCACCGGGGAGCTGTTTTTT; CDR3 protein: CASSPSGLAGFTGELFF
J gene: TRBJ2-2; V gene: TRBV12-3/TRBV12-4; clone size: -; D gene: -; CDR3 length: 16; CDR3 DNA: TGTGCCAGCAGCCTGCTAGGGAAATTAAACACCGGGGAGCTGTTTTTT; CDR3 protein: CASSLLGKLNTGELFF
J gene: TRBJ1-5; V gene: TRBV5-8; clone size: -; D gene: -; CDR3 length: 15; CDR3 DNA: TGTGCCAGCACTTTTTCAGGGGATAGCAATCAGCCCCAGCATTTT; CDR3 protein: CASTFSGDSNQPQHF
J gene: TRBJ2-1; V gene: TRBV24-1; clone size: few; D gene: -; CDR3 length: 17; CDR3 DNA: TGTGCCACCAGTGATCCCCCCGGGGGACATTCGGCGAATGAGCAGTTCTTC; CDR3 protein: CATSDPPGGHSANEQFF
J gene: TRBJ2-3; V gene: TRBV28; clone size: -; D gene: TRBD2; CDR3 length: 17; CDR3 DNA: TGTGCCAGCAGCCCAATATGGACTAGCGGGGGGACAGATACGCAGTATTTT; CDR3 protein: CASSPIWTSGGTDTQYF
J gene: TRBJ2-5; V gene: TRBV4-3; clone size: -; D gene: -; CDR3 length: 15; CDR3 DNA: TGCGCCAGCAGCCAAGATTTACTAGCCCAAGAGACCCAGTACTTC; CDR3 protein: CASSQDLLAQETQYF